These 26 T cell receptor beta chains came from one sample sequenced in a study of response to subunit inactivated influenza vaccine. TCRdb re-called the RT-PCR reads through MiXCR, storing one row per CDR3 protein. The data show about 580,000 distinct CDR3 sequences, 14% seen once. Sequencing used PBMCs from blood, obtained 11 to 12 days after vaccination. These receptor sequences come from a middle-aged man who received an inactivated influenza vaccine.

This clonotype was seen repeatedly, ten times or more. The CDR3, as DNA: TGCGCCAGCAGCGACTACGGTTACGAGCAGTACTTC. Protein: CASSDYGYEQYF. The J gene is TRBJ2-7, the V gene TRBV5-1, with TRBD2 as a possible D gene (5 bases). The CDR3 spans 12 residues. V lost 4 bases to trimming and J lost 4 bases, with 9 bases between them. Looked up from germline, CDR1 is SGHRS and CDR2 is YFSETQ.

The V and J genes are TRBV12-3 or TRBV12-4 and TRBJ2-6; D not resolved. V was shortened by 6 bases and J by 2 bases, with 11 bases between the two germline ends. The CDR3 spans 15 residues. The CDR3 sequence: CASSPDTTGANVLTF. The DNA of the CDR3 is TGTGCCAGCAGCCCAGACACGACTGGGGCCAACGTCCTGACTTTC.

This clonotype was seen more than once but under ten times. As DNA, the CDR3 is TGCGCCAGCAGCACTTACACCCAAGAGACCCAGTACTTC. This translates into CASSTYTQETQYF. The chain joins TRBV5-1 to TRBJ2-5; D is ambiguous. Trimming removed 4 bases from V and 1 base from J, with 8 bases in between. The CDR3 spans 13 residues. Germline V CDR1 and CDR2: SGHRS, YFSETQ.

This clonotype was seen a few times. V and J are TRBV5-1 and TRBJ2-5; 14 bases are shared with TRBD2. Per germline, CDR1 SGHRS and CDR2 YFSETQ. This CDR3 has 16 amino acids. The trim removed 4 bases at V and 3 bases at J, leaving 5 bases unmatched. In nucleotides, the CDR3 is TGCGCCAGCAGCCTTGGGACTAGCGGGAGCAAAGAGACCCAGTACTTC. Its translation: CASSLGTSGSKETQYF. The whole variable domain, remainder taken from reference TRBV5-1 and TRBJ2-5, is KAGVTQTPRYLIKTRGQQVTLSCSPISGHRSVSWYQQTPGQGLQFLFEYFSETQRNKGNFPGRFSGRQFSNSRSEMNVSTLELGDSALYLCASSLGTSGSKETQYFGPGTRLLVL.

In its sample, this clonotype was seen a few times. The J gene is TRBJ2-3, the V gene TRBV4-1; 9 positions match TRBD2. The CDR3 contains 16 residues. V was pared by 4 bases and J by 5 bases, with 10 bases of the junction left unmatched. Germline loops: CDR1 MGHRA, CDR2 YSYEKL. For the CDR3, the DNA is TGCGCCAGCAGCCCCGCCGGGCGGGGGGGGGTAGATACGCAGTATTTT. Its translation is CASSPAGRGGVDTQYF.

The chain is built from TRBV9 and TRBJ1-1; weak D call: TRBD1 (5 bases). Germline values: CDR1 SGDLS, CDR2 YYNGEE. The V and J ends lost 0 bases and 1 base respectively, with 10 bases between them. This CDR3 contains 15 residues. The CDR3 here is CASSVDGGRNTEAFF. In DNA, the CDR3 is TGTGCCAGCAGCGTAGACGGGGGTCGGAACACTGAAGCTTTCTTT.

The V call is TRBV18, the J call TRBJ2-3, with a weak D call TRBD2 (5 bases). The germline V gene encodes CDR1 KGHSH and CDR2 LQKENI. The CDR3 has 17 residues. Trimming took 3 bases from V and 2 from J, leaving 18 bases between them. This CDR3 reads CASSPDEGGFYTDTQYF. The DNA for the CDR3 is TGTGCCAGCTCACCGGATGAGGGCGGATTTTACACAGATACGCAGTATTTT.

This clonotype was seen a handful of times. The chain carries TRBV7-9 and TRBJ2-5; 13 bases agree with TRBD2. The CDR3 contains 15 residues. The V segment lost 4 bases and the J segment 5 bases; nucleotides outside the gene matches: 4. Germline CDR1 SEHNR, CDR2 FQNEAQ (reference sequence). The CDR3, as DNA: TGTGCCAGCAGCTCAGGGACTAGCGGGACGGAGACCCAGTACTTC. It encodes CASSSGTSGTETQYF.

This clonotype was detected a few times. This chain connects TRBV12-3 or TRBV12-4 to TRBJ1-1; D is uncertain. Deletions cut 0 bases from V and 0 bases from J, with 11 bases between. This CDR3 comprises 16 residues. CDR3 amino acids: CASSLAKSAVNTEAFF. The CDR3 DNA reads TGTGCCAGCAGTTTAGCGAAGTCCGCAGTGAACACTGAAGCTTTCTTT.

This clonotype was counted a single time. This chain connects TRBV18 to TRBJ1-3; 10 nucleotides match TRBD1. The V gene's germline CDR1 is KGHSH and CDR2 LQKENI. This CDR3 has 16 amino acids. V was pared by 4 bases and J by 2 bases, with 5 bases of the junction left unmatched. CDR3 nucleotides: TGTGCCAGCTCACGCGGGGACAGGGGAGCTGGAAACACCATATATTTT. It specifies CASSRGDRGAGNTIYF.

This clonotype was detected only a few times. Here the CDR3 reads CASSYPSDNTGELFF. The CDR3 DNA is TGTGCCAGCAGTTACCCTAGCGATAACACCGGGGAGCTGTTTTTT. This rearrangement joins TRBV6-2 or TRBV6-3 to TRBJ2-2; D might be TRBD2 (6 bases). The germline V and J ends were trimmed by 2 bases and 2 bases, with 9 bases remaining between them. Germline CDR1 and CDR2: MNHEY and SVGEGT. The CDR3 extends over 15 amino acids.

In this sample, this clonotype turned up a few times. The V gene is TRBV29-1, the J gene TRBJ2-4; 14 bases are shared with TRBD2. The CDR3 loop spans 16 amino acids. CDR1 and CDR2 (germline): SQVTM, ANQGSEA. The V and J ends lost 3 bases and 6 bases, in that order; junction bases with no gene match: 7. The CDR3 coding sequence is TGCAGCGTTGACGGGGGAGGACTAGCGGGAGGAAACATTCAGTACTTC. Its translation is CSVDGGGLAGGNIQYF.

This clonotype was recorded a few times. The rearrangement links TRBV7-9 to TRBJ1-2; 12 bases line up with TRBD1. The trim removed 1 base at V and 4 bases at J, leaving 4 bases unmatched. This CDR3 region has 16 residues. CDR1 is SEHNR and CDR2 is FQNEAQ in the germline V gene (reference sequence). The CDR3 here is CASSLEGTGGGYGYTF. The CDR3, as DNA: TGTGCCAGCAGCTTAGAAGGGACAGGGGGCGGCTATGGCTACACCTTC.

This clonotype was seen a few times. V gene TRBV20-1 combines with J gene TRBJ2-7, with D possibly being TRBD1 or TRBD2 (5 bases each). V was shortened by 1 base and J by 5 bases, with 15 bases between the two germline ends. Germline lookup yields CDR1 DFQATT and CDR2 SNEGSKA (reference sequence). This CDR3 contains 14 residues. This chain's CDR3 is CSARVQGETDEQYF. CDR3 DNA sequence: TGCAGTGCTAGAGTGCAGGGAGAGACGGACGAGCAGTACTTC.

The sample holds a few counts of this clonotype. The V call is TRBV7-2, the J call TRBJ2-3; D remains ambiguous. The CDR3 contains 14 residues. The V and J ends lost 2 bases and 2 bases respectively, with 8 bases between them. The germline V gene has CDR1 SGHTA and CDR2 FQGNSA. CDR3 sequence: CASSLFLPTDTQYF. CDR3 bases: TGTGCCAGCAGCTTATTTCTCCCCACAGATACGCAGTATTTT.

The genes are TRBV28 and TRBJ2-7; D perhaps matches TRBD1 (6 bases). The CDR3 loop spans 16 amino acids. Trimming shortened V by 6 bases and J by 3 bases, and 21 bases separated the two germline ends. Per germline, CDR1 MDHEN and CDR2 SYDVKM. The CDR3 DNA reads TGTGCCAGCAGCCCCCCCCCAGGGGTTTGGGTCTACGAGCAGTACTTC. This codes for CASSPPPGVWVYEQYF.

The sample holds a few counts of this clonotype. The V call is TRBV4-2, the J call TRBJ2-1, with D uncertain. Germline V lookup: CDR1 LGHNA, CDR2 YNFKEQ. The CDR3 spans 17 residues. V lost 0 bases and J 4 bases, leaving 16 bases between the germline ends. CDR3 residues: CASSQDFGPSSYNEQFF. CDR3 nucleotides: TGTGCCAGCAGCCAAGATTTTGGACCTTCCAGTTACAATGAGCAGTTCTTC.

The rearrangement joins TRBV19 to TRBJ2-5, with D possibly TRBD1 on 6 matching bases. This CDR3 region has 14 residues. Germline CDR1 is LNHDA and CDR2 is SQIVND (reference sequence). Trimming removed 3 bases at V and 3 bases at J, with 11 bases between. CDR3 protein: CASSMGRGEETQYF. CDR3 coding DNA: TGTGCCAGTAGTATGGGCAGGGGTGAAGAGACCCAGTACTTC.

Only a few counts were recorded for this clonotype. At one boundary the junction diverges from the germline segment, which might be a read error. The chain has TRBV7-7 and TRBJ2-1; D gene ambiguous. The CDR3 runs to 16 residues. Germline CDR1 SSHAT, CDR2 FNYEAQ (reference sequence). CDR3 region: CASSLDPSATYNEQFF. The CDR3 DNA reads as TGTGCTAGCAGCTTAGACCCCTCTGCCACCTACAATGAGCAGTTCTTC.

The table lists this clonotype with a few counts. The rearrangement uses TRBV20-1 and TRBJ2-7, with 10 positions matching TRBD1. The CDR3 sequence is 13 residues long. Trimming took 4 bases from V and 5 from J; bases not matched to a gene: 5. Germline V gene data show CDR1 as DFQATT and CDR2 as SNEGSKA (reference sequence). The CDR3: CSATPGQGNEQYF. The CDR3 DNA sequence: TGCAGTGCTACGCCGGGACAGGGGAACGAGCAGTACTTC.

This clonotype was seen once. The CDR3: CASSQTPPGGAGETQYF. CDR3 nucleotides: TGCGCCAGCAGCCAAACTCCCCCAGGGGGGGCCGGGGAGACCCAGTACTTC. The chain employs TRBV4-3 and TRBJ2-5, with D possibly called TRBD1 or TRBD2 (7 bases each). The CDR3 consists of 17 residues. The ends were cut back, 2 bases at V and 5 bases at J, with 21 bases in the middle. The germline gives CDR1 LGHNA, CDR2 YSLEER.

There are many counts of this clonotype. The rearrangement uses TRBV5-1 and TRBJ1-2; 8 positions match TRBD1. This CDR3 has 16 amino acids. Germline V gene lookup returns CDR1 SGHRS and CDR2 YFSETQ. V shed 4 bases and J 5 bases; nucleotides not matched to a gene: 13. Here the CDR3 reads CASSGGQGLREYGYTF. CDR3 DNA: TGCGCCAGCAGCGGCGGACAGGGATTAAGGGAATATGGCTACACCTTC.

This clonotype was counted only a few times. The V and J genes are TRBV27 and TRBJ2-2, with D maybe TRBD2 (7 bases). Germline V gene data show CDR1 as MNHEY and CDR2 as SMNVEV (reference sequence). The CDR3 extends over 15 amino acids. V shed 7 bases and J shed 3 bases, with 15 bases lying between them. Here the CDR3 DNA reads TGTGCCAGCAAAATACAGGGAGGGGACACCGGGGAGCTGTTTTTT. Amino acid sequence: CASKIQGGDTGELFF.

The chain recombines TRBV7-9 with TRBJ1-1; 9 nucleotides line up with TRBD1. Per the germline V gene, CDR1 is SEHNR and CDR2 is FQNEAQ (reference sequence). Trimming took 5 bases from V and 1 from J; bases not matched to a gene: 8. There are 16 residues in the CDR3. The CDR3 is CASSPGQGIGNTEAFF. CDR3 DNA: TGTGCCAGCAGCCCTGGACAGGGGATAGGGAACACTGAAGCTTTCTTT.

This clonotype was observed a handful of times. The chain is built from TRBV7-2 and TRBJ2-7; TRBD2 matches 11 bases. This CDR3 has 16 amino acids. Trimming at V came to 1 base and at J to 1 base, leaving 3 bases not matched to a gene. Germline values: CDR1 SGHTA, CDR2 FQGNSA. CDR3 protein: CASSLDASGRSYEQYF. In DNA form, the CDR3 reads TGTGCCAGCAGCTTAGACGCTAGCGGGAGGTCCTACGAGCAGTACTTC.

The chain recombines TRBV7-2 with TRBJ1-3, with a weak D call TRBD1 (6 bases). V was clipped by 1 base and J by 3 bases, with 7 bases between them. CDR3 length equals 14 residues. Germline V gene data show CDR1 as SGHTA and CDR2 as FQGNSA. The CDR3 DNA reads as TGTGCCAGCAGCTTAGACAGGGTTGGAAACACCATATATTTT. Residues: CASSLDRVGNTIYF. Full variable domain (rest looked up from reference TRBV7-2 and TRBJ1-3): GAGVSQSPSNKVTEKGKDVELRCDPISGHTALYWYRQSLGQGLEFLIYFQGNSAPDKSGLPSDRFSAERTGGSVSTLTIQRTQQEDSAVYLCASSLDRVGNTIYFGEGSWLTVV.